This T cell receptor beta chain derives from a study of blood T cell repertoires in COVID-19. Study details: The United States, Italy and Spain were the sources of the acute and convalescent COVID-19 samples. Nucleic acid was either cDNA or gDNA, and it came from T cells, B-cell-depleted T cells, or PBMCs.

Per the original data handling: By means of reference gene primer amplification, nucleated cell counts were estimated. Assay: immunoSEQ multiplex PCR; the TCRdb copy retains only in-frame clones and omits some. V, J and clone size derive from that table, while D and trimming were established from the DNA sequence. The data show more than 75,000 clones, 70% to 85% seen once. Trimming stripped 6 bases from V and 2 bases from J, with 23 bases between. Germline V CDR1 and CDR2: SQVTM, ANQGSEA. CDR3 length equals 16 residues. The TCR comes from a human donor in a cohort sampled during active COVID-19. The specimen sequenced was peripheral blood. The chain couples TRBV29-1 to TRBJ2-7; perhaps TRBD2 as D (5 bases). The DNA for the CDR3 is TGCAGCGTCCTCAGCCCCGGCCTAGCCGCGGCCTACGAGCAGTACTTC. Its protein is CSVLSPGLAAAYEQYF.